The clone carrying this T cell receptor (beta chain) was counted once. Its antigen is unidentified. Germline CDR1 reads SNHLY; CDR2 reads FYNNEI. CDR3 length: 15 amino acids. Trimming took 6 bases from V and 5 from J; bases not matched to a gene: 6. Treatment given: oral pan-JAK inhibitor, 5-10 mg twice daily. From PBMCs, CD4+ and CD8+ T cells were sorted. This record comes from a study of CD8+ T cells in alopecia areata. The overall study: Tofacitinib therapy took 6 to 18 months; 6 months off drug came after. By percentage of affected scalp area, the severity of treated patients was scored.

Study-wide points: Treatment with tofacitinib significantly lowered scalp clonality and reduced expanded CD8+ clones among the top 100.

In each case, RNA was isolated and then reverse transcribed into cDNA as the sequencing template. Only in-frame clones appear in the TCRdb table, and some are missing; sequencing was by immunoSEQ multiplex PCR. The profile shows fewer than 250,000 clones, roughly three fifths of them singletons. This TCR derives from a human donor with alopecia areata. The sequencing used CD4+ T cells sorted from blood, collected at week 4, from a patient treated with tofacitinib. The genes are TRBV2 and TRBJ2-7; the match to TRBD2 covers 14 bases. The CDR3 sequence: CASSGTSGRFDEQYF. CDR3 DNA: TGTGCCAGCAGCGGGACTAGCGGGAGATTCGACGAGCAGTACTTC.